The 8 T cell receptor beta chains given below trace back to one sample, sequenced in a study of response to subunit inactivated influenza vaccine. TCRdb reanalysed the RT-PCR reads using MiXCR and keeps one entry per CDR3 protein. The repertoire includes just under 550,000 distinct CDR3 sequences, around a quarter of them detected once, and 2.5% to 3% sits in the top ten. This sample was also put to use in a study of T cells expressing NK-cell markers. That study adds: In generating TCR beta cDNA, 5'RACE template switching with UMIs was used.

The sample consisted of CD4+ T cells sorted from PBMCs, taken roughly 12 days after vaccination. These receptors were taken from a man between 50 and 59 years old who received an inactivated influenza vaccine.

This chain links TRBV29-1 with TRBJ2-7; D unresolved. V was clipped by 5 bases and J by 12 bases, with 14 bases between them. Germline V gene data show CDR1 as SQVTM and CDR2 as ANQGSEA. CDR3 length equals 10 residues. CDR3 residues: CSVLQDRLYF. CDR3 DNA sequence: TGCAGCGTTTTGCAGGACCGCCTGTACTTC.

The chain employs TRBV29-1 and TRBJ2-5; unclear D gene. The ends were cut back, 4 bases at V and 2 bases at J, with 14 bases in the middle. This CDR3 spans 14 amino acids. The V gene's germline CDR1 is SQVTM and CDR2 ANQGSEA. CDR3 coding DNA: TGCAGCGTTGTGGCAATGGGAAGACAAGAGACCCAGTACTTC. Amino acid sequence: CSVVAMGRQETQYF. Based on the CDR3 plus reference TRBV29-1 and TRBJ2-5, the full variable domain is SAVISQKPSRDICQRGTSLTIQCQVDSQVTMMFWYRQQPGQSLTLIATANQGSEATYESGFVIDKFPISRPNLTFSTLTVSNMSPEDSSIYLCSVVAMGRQETQYFGPGTRLLVL.

This clonotype occurred a few times. V is TRBV5-1 and J is TRBJ2-5; D call uncertain. CDR1 and CDR2 (germline): SGHRS, YFSETQ. Trimming took 0 bases from V and 5 from J, leaving 11 bases between them. The CDR3 totals 14 residues. CDR3 sequence reads: CASSLDGLRETQYF. The CDR3 nucleotides are TGCGCCAGCAGCTTGGACGGGTTGAGGGAGACCCAGTACTTC.

The genes are TRBV28 and TRBJ1-1; TRBD1 agrees at 8 bases. The CDR3 extends over 13 amino acids. Trimming cost V 7 bases and J 8 bases; bases outside gene matches: 9. CDR1 and CDR2 from the germline V gene are MDHEN and SYDVKM. Here the CDR3 reads CASNQMDRVEAFF. The DNA of the CDR3 is TGTGCCAGCAATCAAATGGACAGGGTCGAAGCTTTCTTT.

The rearrangement joins TRBV4-2 to TRBJ2-2; possibly TRBD2 for D (7 bases). The CDR3 is made up of 15 amino acids. The germline V gene has CDR1 LGHNA and CDR2 YNFKEQ. Trimming stripped 5 bases from V and 3 bases from J, with 13 bases between. CDR3 amino acids: CASSDGGHYTGELFF. In nucleotides, the CDR3 is TGTGCCAGCAGCGACGGGGGGCACTACACCGGGGAGCTGTTTTTT.

At least ten counts were recorded for this clonotype. The V and J genes are TRBV7-2 and TRBJ1-5, with 9 bases aligning to TRBD1. CDR1 and CDR2 (germline): SGHTA, FQGNSA. The CDR3 totals 15 residues. Trimming at V came to 4 bases and at J to 3 bases, leaving 4 bases not matched to a gene. CDR3 region: CASSYRTGDNQPQHF. The CDR3 nucleotides read TGTGCCAGCAGCTACCGGACAGGGGACAATCAGCCCCAGCATTTT.

The chain is built from TRBV4-1 and TRBJ2-5; 12 bases are shared with TRBD2. V shed 2 bases and J 3 bases; nucleotides not matched to a gene: 7. CDR3 length: 17 amino acids. The V gene's germline CDR1 is MGHRA and CDR2 YSYEKL. CDR3 sequence (DNA): TGCGCCAGCAGCCAACCGACTAGCGGGGGCAAAAAAGAGACCCAGTACTTC. Encoded protein: CASSQPTSGGKKETQYF.

The rearrangement uses TRBV18 and TRBJ2-5, with 10 nucleotides matching TRBD2. After removal of 3 bases from V and 1 base from J, the junction contained 8 bases not matched to a gene. The CDR3 is made up of 17 amino acids. Germline loops: CDR1 KGHSH, CDR2 LQKENI. CDR3 DNA: TGTGCCAGCTCACCCTCCCAGAGCGGGAGGGCCCAAGAGACCCAGTACTTC. Protein: CASSPSQSGRAQETQYF. The full variable domain, with the rest looked up from reference TRBV18 and TRBJ2-5, is NAGVMQNPRHLVRRRGQEARLRCSPMKGHSHVYWYRQLPEEGLKFMVYLQKENIIDESGMPKERFSAEFPKEGPSILRIQQVVRGDSAAYFCASSPSQSGRAQETQYFGPGTRLLVL.